This T cell receptor beta chain was profiled in a study of control samples from healthy donors and cancer patients. The method was immunoSEQ multiplex PCR; TCRdb's version includes in-frame clones alone and lacks a portion of them. The sample gives just under 75,000 clones, about 90% of which show up once; under 5% is in the top ten. V gave up 8 bases and J gave up 3 bases, with 17 bases separating them. This CDR3 has 15 residues. Germline V lookup: CDR1 MNHEY, CDR2 SVGAGI. The genes are TRBV6-5 and TRBJ2-1; TRBD1 is a possible D gene (6 bases). The sequence came from a woman aged 45 to 65 in good health. Sequenced input: blood. Here the CDR3 reads CASEPGTWDYNEQFF. The CDR3 DNA reads TGTGCCAGCGAACCCGGGACATGGGACTACAATGAGCAGTTCTTC.